This T cell receptor beta chain was sequenced for a study of blood T cell repertoires in COVID-19. At the level of the study: T cells, B-cell-depleted T cells, or PBMCs supplied cDNA or gDNA.

V lost 10 bases to trimming and J lost 3 bases; unmatched junction nucleotides: 9. The CDR3 loop spans 14 amino acids. CDR1 is SNHLY and CDR2 is FYNNEI in the germline V gene. In the study's own analysis: Amplification with reference gene primers provided the estimates of nucleated cell counts. Assay used: immunoSEQ multiplex PCR; TCRdb lists only in-frame clones, some missing. V and J calls and clone size come straight from that table; D and trimming were deduced from the DNA. The sample includes hundreds of thousands of clones, 89% of them seen just once. Material: peripheral blood. The V gene is TRBV2, the J gene TRBJ1-5, with TRBD1 matching 7 bases. The clonotype was recovered from a man aged 55-75 years who had recovered from COVID-19. CDR3 DNA: TGTGCCACCCGACAGGGCGCGGTCAATCAGCCCCAGCATTTT. Residues: CATRQGAVNQPQHF.